The clone carrying this T cell receptor (beta chain) was detected a few times. Its matching antigen is unknown. This record comes from a study of cytomegalovirus exposure and HLA in healthy donors. Study outcomes and limitations: One variant, a missense change in DCLRE1C, was linked in a later analysis to TCR beta V- and J-gene trimming. TCR beta sequences reportedly predicted most subjects' HLA-A and HLA-B alleles accurately. In a later analysis, about 17,000 TCR beta sequences were associated with HLA alleles at 0.05 false discovery rate.

The CDR3 covers 15 residues. CDR1 is SGDLS and CDR2 is YYNGEE in the germline V gene. The junction had 5 bases not matched to a gene; V was cut back by 4 bases and J by 1 base. In the PCR, 60 Vbeta and 13 Jbeta primers were used. TCRdb's copy holds only in-frame clones and misses some; the assay was immunoSEQ multiplex PCR. The repertoire holds around 100,000 clones, with roughly 68% as singletons. Input material: PBMCs. The chain has TRBV9 and TRBJ2-3; 8 bases line up with TRBD2. The source of this sequence is a woman aged 30 to 39 in good health and CMV-seronegative. CDR3 nucleotides: TGTGCCAGCAGCATGGGACTAGGAGGCACAGATACGCAGTATTTT. Translation: CASSMGLGGTDTQYF. Complete variable domain (other parts from reference TRBV9 and TRBJ2-3): DSGVTQTPKHLITATGQRVTLRCSPRSGDLSVYWYQQSLDQGLQFLIQYYNGEERAKGNILERFSAQQFPDLHSELNLSSLELGDSALYFCASSMGLGGTDTQYFGPGTRLTVL.